These 8 T cell receptor beta chains came from one sample sequenced in a study of blood T cell repertoires in COVID-19. Profiled with immunoSEQ multiplex PCR; TCRdb holds only in-frame clones, not every one. The table records 80,000 to 100,000 clones, roughly 82% of them present only once. Specimen: peripheral blood. These receptors all come from a man between 65 and 85 years old with active or convalescent COVID-19.

V and J are TRBV19 and TRBJ1-6, with a tentative D call TRBD1 (6 bases). The germline V and J ends were trimmed by 7 bases and 7 bases, with 14 bases remaining between them. CDR1 and CDR2 (germline): LNHDA, SQIVND (reference sequence). The CDR3 loop spans 14 amino acids. CDR3 sequence reads: CASNEQGWNSPLHF. The CDR3 coding sequence is TGTGCCAGTAACGAACAGGGTTGGAATTCACCCCTCCACTTT. Full variable domain (rest looked up from reference TRBV19 and TRBJ1-6): DGGITQSPKYLFRKEGQNVTLSCEQNLNHDAMYWYRQDPGQGLRLIYYSQIVNDFQKGDIAEGYSVSREKKESFPLTVTSAQKNPTAFYLCASNEQGWNSPLHFGNGTRLTVT.

This clone has only one observation. The chain is built from TRBV12-3 or TRBV12-4 and TRBJ1-1, with D perhaps TRBD1 (5 bases). Deletions cut 4 bases from V and 10 bases from J, with 16 bases between. The CDR3 spans 13 residues. The CDR3 DNA follows: TGTGCCAGCAGTTCTAGTGGGGGGGTACGAGCTTTCTTT. It encodes CASSSSGGVRAFF.

In its sample, this clone was seen once. V gene TRBV29-1 combines with J gene TRBJ2-7, with 11 bases aligning to TRBD2. The CDR3 loop spans 13 amino acids. J gave up 0 bases and V 6 bases, and 1 base lay outside the gene matches. The germline gives CDR1 SQVTM, CDR2 ANQGSEA. Here the CDR3 reads CSVGLAGSYEQYF. The CDR3 DNA sequence: TGCAGCGTCGGACTAGCGGGCTCCTACGAGCAGTACTTC.

There are a few counts of this clone. The chain links TRBV2 to TRBJ2-2; 13 bases fit TRBD2. Germline lookup yields CDR1 SNHLY and CDR2 FYNNEI. The CDR3 runs to 16 residues. The ends lost 9 bases at V and 9 bases at J; junction bases unmatched: 13. CDR3 bases: TGTGCCAGTATACCTACTAGCGGGGGGGCGAGGCGGGAGCTGTTTTTT. Residues: CASIPTSGGARRELFF.

This chain uses TRBV4-2 with TRBJ2-1; 8 positions match TRBD2. CDR1 and CDR2 (germline): LGHNA, YNFKEQ. V lost 1 base to trimming and J lost 7 bases; unmatched junction nucleotides: 3. The CDR3 sequence is 14 residues long. CDR3: CASSQAGGWNEQFF. The DNA of the CDR3 is TGTGCCAGCAGCCAAGCGGGGGGGTGGAATGAGCAGTTCTTC.

The chain is built from TRBV5-1 and TRBJ2-5, with 7 nucleotides matching TRBD2. This CDR3 has 15 residues. V gave up 2 bases and J gave up 1 base; unmatched junction bases: 5. Per germline, CDR1 SGHRS and CDR2 YFSETQ. DNA for the CDR3: TGCGCCAGCAGCTTACCGGGAGGAGGCCAAGAGACCCAGTACTTC. It is translated as CASSLPGGGQETQYF.

The chain recombines TRBV14 with TRBJ1-1; 10 positions match TRBD1. The CDR3 is 18 residues long. CDR1 SGHDN and CDR2 FVKESK come from the germline V gene. With 2 bases clipped from V and 2 bases from J, the junction kept 11 bases outside the gene matches. The CDR3 is CASSQRGTGTGVNTEAFF. The DNA for the CDR3 is TGTGCCAGCAGCCAAAGGGGGACCGGGACAGGGGTAAACACTGAAGCTTTCTTT.

The J gene is TRBJ2-7, the V gene TRBV6-6; 8 nucleotides agree with TRBD1. The CDR3 consists of 15 residues. CDR1 is MNHNY, CDR2 SVGAGI, per germline (reference sequence). After removal of 2 bases from V and 5 bases from J, the junction contained 8 bases not matched to a gene. The CDR3 region is CASSYTRDRSNEQYF. The DNA of the CDR3 is TGTGCCAGCAGTTACACGAGGGACAGGTCGAACGAGCAGTACTTC.